In its sample, the clone carrying this T cell receptor (beta chain) was seen a few times. Its antigen is not known. CDR1 and CDR2 from the germline V gene are SGDLS and YYNGEE. Trimming removed 0 bases from V and 6 bases from J; junction bases left unmatched: 7. The CDR3 has 16 residues. The data stem from a study of OX40 agonist ivuxolimab in advanced cancers. Study-level background: The dose-escalation cohort was approximately 80% male, with a mean age of around 60 years, ranging roughly 20 to 90. Overall study findings and caveats: In the expanded peripheral T cells, antigen specificity was never determined. Low normalized clonal expansion also occurred in some nonresponding patients. In CD8+ T cells, expanded clones were on average more numerous than in CD4+.

TCRdb's table, derived via immunoSEQ multiplex PCR, lists solely in-frame clones and lacks some. The sample has 30,000 to 40,000 clones; around 90% are singletons. This chain links TRBV9 with TRBJ2-1; 9 bases are a match to TRBD2. This TCR derives from an adult with an advanced solid tumor such as melanoma, head and neck, liver or kidney cancer. Here the sequenced sample was CD4+ or CD8+ T cells sorted from blood, taken in a trial of the OX40 agonist ivuxolimab. CDR3 amino acids: CASSVGASGDINEQFF. Here the CDR3 DNA reads TGTGCCAGCAGCGTAGGGGCTAGCGGGGATATCAATGAGCAGTTCTTC.